The present TCR beta chain was sequenced within a study of regulatory T cells in long-lasting Graves disease. Indicated time point: newly diagnosed GD, antithyroid drugs for less than 3 months. Construction of the TCR library relied on RNA isolated from PBMCs. Graves' disease diagnosis followed American Thyroid Association guidelines. This clonotype was counted at least ten times. Arm-PCR of CDR3 regions with iRepertoire HTBI primers generated TCR beta libraries. MiXCR, applied by TCRdb to the multiplex PCR reads, yields one record per CDR3 protein. Altogether 400,000 to 500,000 distinct CDR3 sequences are present, roughly 15% being singletons, with the ten largest covering about 23%. The sample was also reused in another study, on T cells in Graves' hyperthyroidism and ophthalmopathy.

Specimen: peripheral blood mononuclear cells (PBMCs), collected at new diagnosis, from a patient treated with antithyroid drugs. This sequence originates from a woman between 18 and 29 years old with Graves disease.

CDR3 sequence: CASSQPEDTQYF. In DNA, the CDR3 is TGTGCCAGCAGCCAGCCCGAAGATACGCAGTATTTT. This chain uses TRBV3-1 with TRBJ2-3, with D hard to call. The V end lost 3 bases, the J end lost 5 bases, and 6 bases lay between the germline ends. CDR3 length: 12 residues. Looked up from germline, CDR1 is LGHDT and CDR2 is YNNKEL (reference sequence).